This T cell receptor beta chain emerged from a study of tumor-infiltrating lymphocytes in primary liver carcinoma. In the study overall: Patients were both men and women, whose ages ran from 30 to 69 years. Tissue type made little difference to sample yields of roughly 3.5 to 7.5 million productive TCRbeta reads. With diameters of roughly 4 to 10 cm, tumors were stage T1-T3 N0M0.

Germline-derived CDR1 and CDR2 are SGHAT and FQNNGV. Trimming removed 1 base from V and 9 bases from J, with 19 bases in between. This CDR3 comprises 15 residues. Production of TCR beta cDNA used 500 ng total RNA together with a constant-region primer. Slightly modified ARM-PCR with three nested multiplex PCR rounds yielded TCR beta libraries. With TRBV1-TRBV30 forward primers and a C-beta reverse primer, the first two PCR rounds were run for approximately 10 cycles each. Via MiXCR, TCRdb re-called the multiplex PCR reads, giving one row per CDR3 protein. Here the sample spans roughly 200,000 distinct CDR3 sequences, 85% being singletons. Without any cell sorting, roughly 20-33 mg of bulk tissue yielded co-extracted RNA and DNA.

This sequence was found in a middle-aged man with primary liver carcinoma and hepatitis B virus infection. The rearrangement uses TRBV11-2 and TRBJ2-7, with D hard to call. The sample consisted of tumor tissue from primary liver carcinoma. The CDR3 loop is CASSLAGVSHDGQYF. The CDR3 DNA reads TGTGCCAGCAGCTTAGCTGGCGTGAGTCACGACGGGCAGTACTTC.